The T cell receptor beta chain under discussion was sequenced for a study of HIV-infected patients and healthy controls. Study results and caveats: In healthy controls, MAIT alpha CDR3s were common; in HIV+ repertoires, severely depleted.

Approximately 510 ng RNA was reverse transcribed with alpha and beta constant-region primers. Separate chain-specific third strand synthesis with multiplexing indices produced the alpha and beta libraries. The SP2 site served as the priming point for second strand synthesis. The library had 12-nucleotide molecular identifiers formed by two random hexamers joined together. The library got P5 and P7 elements plus a second index, then a 23-cycle PCR. Using its own MiXCR run on the 5' RACE reads, TCRdb lists one record per CDR3 protein. The repertoire includes 12,000 to 15,000 distinct CDR3 sequences, 9% to 10% of them detected once, and 6% to 7% sits in the top ten. Whole blood was used without fractionation, so all unsorted peripheral T cells were included. This clonotype was recorded many times. Antigen unknown. This receptor was taken from an adult in good health. Sequencing input: blood.

In DNA, the CDR3 is TGCAGTGCTAGGGGCCCGGGACGGAAAACTACAACAGATACGCAGTATTTT. It yields the protein CSARGPGRKTTTDTQYF. V and J are TRBV20-1 and TRBJ2-3; TRBD1 or TRBD2 may be the D gene (5 bases each). The CDR3 consists of 17 residues. Germline V gene sequence: CDR1 DFQATT, CDR2 SNEGSKA (reference sequence). The V end lost 3 bases, the J end lost 3 bases, and 22 bases lay between the germline ends.